This TCR beta chain derives from a study of cytomegalovirus exposure and HLA in healthy donors (TCRdb year 2017). Study-wide context: According to an earlier analysis of 550 to 750 of the donors, roughly 180 million T cells yielded some 110 million unique TCR beta sequences and approximately 300 Gb of sequence data. Roughly 300 gigabases of sequencing data and tens of millions of unique TCR sequences were included in an early release covering roughly 600 HLA-typed donors. Of the roughly 430 genotyped donors, around 81% fell in the genetic ancestry cluster associated with self-reported Caucasian donors. The study aimed to test whether signatures of past pathogen exposure could be identified by cataloging public T cell receptors. The study used immunosequencing to profile the T cell repertoires of about 670 subjects and linked those repertoires to cytomegalovirus serostatus. Besides the first cohort of hundreds of subjects, a separate validation cohort made up of over 100 different subjects was used. High-throughput TCR immunosequencing, statistical association of individual TCRs with disease status, and machine learning were combined to predict cytomegalovirus infection status. In a later analysis, previously published TCR beta repertoires from several hundred donors were re-analyzed and high-resolution HLA genotyping was added so that TCR occurrence patterns could be studied. The later analysis used no new phenotypic data to find candidate immune exposures, relying instead on TCR beta sequences and their occurrence across donors. An earlier analysis of fewer than 700 of the donors applied high-throughput TCR beta sequencing to assess whether each TCR beta V gene segment acted as functional or pseudogenic. Alongside the repertoire data, information on donor age, sex, ethnicity and CMV serostatus was compiled. Genome-wide SNP genotypes for about three fifths of the roughly 670 donors were used in a later genetic analysis, which treated that subset as a discovery cohort. Every repertoire in the discovery cohort had been generated on one and the same sequencing platform. Class I and class II HLA loci were covered by the typing at four-digit resolution. Typing coverage varied by locus: about 620-630 donors for A, B, C, DRB1 and DQB1; roughly 510 for DQA1; about 590 for DPA1; under 490 for DPB1. About five DR-DQ haplotypes were treated as single units for association and clustering because of strong linkage in the cohort. Across approximately 420 genotyped donors of the cohort, an average of roughly 200,000 unique TCR beta nucleotide sequences per donor were sequenced, and around 19% of those sequences were non-productive. The investigation overall reported the following: For the cohort, immune exposure information was limited to CMV serostatus. An association between a missense DCLRE1C variant and V-gene and J-gene trimming of TCR beta chains was found in a later genetic analysis and replicated in an independent cohort. A further reported finding was that TCR beta sequences accurately predicted the HLA-A and HLA-B alleles for most subjects in the first cohort. Some IMGT-functional V segments, including TRBV6-2 and TRBV6-3, could not be told apart with the 87-base-pair reads, so those segments were excluded. Assigning TCR associations to individual alleles was difficult when HLA alleles, especially DR and DQ, strongly co-occurred. Most CMV-associated TCR beta chains appeared to be HLA-restricted in a later analysis, and the HLA associations seemed to be driven largely by CMV exposure. The study gave a list of more than 150 TCR beta chains associated with cytomegalovirus. Most TCR sequences were seen in very few donors, while some public TCRs were found in many individuals. A later analysis found that HLA-associated TCR beta chains were more clonally expanded and had lower generation probabilities than equally common non-associated chains. Because counts were too low, 15 to 20 rarely observed V segments, including chromosome 9 orphons, were excluded from the earlier analysis of a few hundred of the donors. The presence/absence analyses assumed that sequencing depth was roughly uniform across donors, and that assumption may not be true. A group of highly shared sequence variants was considered likely to be a technical artifact of the sequencing pipeline. Linkage disequilibrium might explain the correlated functional status among segregating V segments, but an unknown experimental factor could not be ruled out. In this cohort, only TCR beta chains were sequenced, and detectable features were limited by the absence of alpha or paired-chain data. In an earlier analysis of approximately 590 of the donors, most TCR beta V segments were observed in productive rearrangements about 87% or about 30% of the time, broadly matching IMGT annotations. HLA typing was unavailable for some donors at each locus, so association tests used only the typed subset. A later analysis associated about 16,000 TCR beta sequences with specific HLA alleles at a false discovery rate of 0.05. In a later analysis, TCR association rates were found to vary across HLA loci, with the most associated TCRs seen for DRB1 alleles and the fewest for HLA-C alleles. According to a later analysis, parvovirus B19, influenza, CMV and Epstein-Barr virus appeared linked to several top co-occurrence clusters. The authors suggested that the approach could potentially be generalized to other disease states and immunological phenotypes. A few of the identified cytomegalovirus-associated TCR beta chains were confirmed in vitro to be specific for cytomegalovirus antigens. A later genetic analysis reported fewer N-insertions in productive TCRs among donors in an Asian-associated ancestry cluster than the approximately 700-donor mean. Cytomegalovirus status was reported to be diagnosed by the classifier with high specificity and sensitivity in both the original and validation cohorts.

Worth noting for this clone: Its cognate antigen has yet to be identified. Base qualities are not at hand, and no much larger clone is one base apart.

The cohort consisted of hundreds of healthy bone marrow donors. At the time of sampling, every cohort member was nominally healthy, though immune exposures that went unrecorded were likely present. The donor tested CMV seronegative and was one of the 352 seronegative cohort members. Every donor gave a peripheral blood sample, and the peripheral blood mononuclear cells from that sample were used for TCR beta sequencing. The Qiagen DNeasy Blood Extraction Kit was used to extract genomic DNA from the blood cell samples. Library creation used the immunoSEQ multiplex PCR assay. The multiplex PCR relied on a mix of 60 forward primers for TCR Vbeta segments and 13 reverse primers for TCR Jbeta segments. The CDR3 region of rearranged TCR beta genes was amplified from genomic DNA by a multiplex PCR assay. Amplified TCR beta libraries were sequenced as 87-base-pair reads on the Illumina HiSeq System. The authors' pipeline ran thus. A later analysis tallied around 80 million unique TCR beta chains across the approximately 670 repertoires, and approximately 11 million of those chains were shared by two or more donors. Raw reads were error-corrected and collapsed into unique sequences by a nearest-neighbor algorithm in which closely related sequences were merged to remove PCR and sequencing errors. Alignment of CDR3 sequences to IMGT reference sequences was used to assign V, D and J gene segments. For a sequence to be retained, a match of at least six nucleotides was required to both a V gene segment and a J gene segment. Rearrangements were classified as productive when the CDR3 lacked stop codons and remained in frame with V and J, and all other rearrangements were classified as non-productive. Following IMGT convention, CDR3 was defined as the stretch from the second conserved V-encoded cysteine up to the conserved J-encoded phenylalanine. Sequences without an unambiguous match to a single V gene segment were excluded from the earlier analysis of a few hundred of the donors. In an earlier analysis of approximately 590 of the donors, a V segment was called functional when productive rearrangements were above 56.7%, and segregating when the standard deviation between donors exceeded 5%. A statistical classification framework was built for diagnosing cytomegalovirus status from the catalog of TCR beta chain sequences. V and J gene assignment, in a later analysis, came from comparing TCR nucleotide sequences with IMGT/GENE-DB human TR gene sequences. A later analysis assigned CDR3 sequences and most-parsimonious VDJ recombination scenarios with the TCRdist pipeline. In a later analysis, each TCR beta chain was defined by its CDR3 amino acid sequence together with its V-gene family, and reads without a unique V-gene family were excluded. In a later analysis, a few hundred highly shared, low-generation-probability nucleotide sequences were removed to address suspected cross-contamination and a sequencing artifact. In a later analysis, a clonal expansion index was calculated for each public chain from normalized within-repertoire ranks of inferred template counts. A later analysis computed generation probabilities with a VDJ recombination model fitted to out-of-frame rearrangements, and checked the results against IGoR. In a later analysis, TCR-TCR, TCR-HLA and TCR-CMV co-occurrence was scored with hypergeometric tests, and a repertoire-size bias correction was applied to TCR pairs. To estimate false discovery rates, a later analysis permuted the HLA or CMV assignments 20 times. A later analysis grouped co-occurring TCRs with DBSCAN, adding TCRdist sequence similarity when clustering within HLA-allele-positive subsets. Repertoires with fewer than 30,000 or more than 120,000 public chains were left out of co-occurrence clustering, as were five repertoires with anomalous nucleotide sharing. As stored in TCRdb, this immuneACCESS dataset retains in-frame rearrangements with V and J assigned. A fraction of the clones does not appear; measured against another copy, unresolved V genes explain less than half of the discrepancy, and the remainder lacks a known reason. V, J and clone size were drawn from that table, and D and trimming were deduced from the DNA. The sample table contains around 150,000 clones; only one count was recorded for around 84% of them. The top ten clones comprise 1.9% of the sample.

Measured from the cysteine to the phenylalanine, the CDR3 is 15 residues long. Kept here is only the CDR3 DNA, which spans 45 bases and is read in frame from base 1. V is reduced by 5 bases and J by 4 bases, leaving a spacing of 16 bases between them. CDR1 and CDR2 (SEHNR, FQNEAQ) derive from the germline V gene (reference sequence). Sequencing used PBMCs. This receptor was taken from a man aged 18-30 years in good health and CMV-seronegative. Rearrangement joined TRBV7-9 to TRBJ2-3; TRBD2 could be the D gene, as 7 bases match. The sequence in DNA is TGTGCCAGCAGCCGCGAGGGGGGGGCGTCAGATACGCAGTATTTT. It translates to CASSREGGASDTQYF.